This T cell receptor (beta chain) stems from a study of shared clonotypes between healthy human individuals. Notes on the study in general: Generally, estimated richness proved larger in naive subsets than it did in memory subsets. Rarefaction showed sorted-subset sequencing was incomplete despite large depth.

For this clone: Its target is not known.

The CDR3 has 14 amino acids. V gave up 6 bases and J gave up 2 bases, with 12 bases separating them. Germline loops: CDR1 ENHRY, CDR2 SYGVKD. A split of CD4+ cells into CD45RA+ naive and CD45RA-negative memory subsets was performed. The method was immunoSEQ multiplex PCR; TCRdb's version includes in-frame clones alone and lacks a portion of them. Of around 2.5 million clones in the sample, approximately 94% were seen once. The J gene is TRBJ2-3, the V gene TRBV10-3; D possibly corresponds to TRBD2 (5 bases). The receptor comes from a young man in good health. Some clones in this sample may be carry-over from other donors' samples. The sample taken for sequencing was naive CD4+ T cells from PBMCs. Described subset: CD45RA+ positively selected. In DNA, the CDR3 is TGTGCCATCAGGGTGAGCGGTGCCACAGATACGCAGTATTTT. Encoded protein: CAIRVSGATDTQYF.